The T cell receptor (beta chain) described here comes from a study of response to subunit inactivated influenza vaccine (dated by TCRdb to the late 2010s). Regarding the study in general: The study used deep quantitative T cell receptor repertoire profiling to track responses to a trivalent subunit inactivated influenza vaccine.

This clonotype was detected a few times. The antigen it recognizes is unknown. Base quality data are lacking; no much larger clone is found one base away. Beyond this particular receptor, the publication reports: According to the authors, only a limited number of new T cells may be recruited by each seasonal influenza vaccination.

CDR1 and CDR2 were assigned from the germline V gene as SGHTA and FQGNSA. Spanning cysteine to phenylalanine, the CDR3 consists of 14 amino acids. Just the 42-base CDR3 DNA is kept, in frame starting at base 1. The junction carries 15 bases between V and J, which are trimmed by 5 bases and 8 bases respectively. Libraries came from RT-PCR. The listed sequencing device is Illumina HiSeq 2500. In-frame beta chains were kept once TCRdb had trimmed the public reads at Q25 with fastp and called clones with MiXCR. Each CDR3 protein appears once, grouped with its most common genes and DNA. Within this sample are around 580,000 distinct CDR3 sequences, with less than 15% of them counted one time only. Clones ranked in the top ten supply over 8.5% of the sample.

The sequence was collected from a man aged 50 to 60 who received an inactivated influenza vaccine. Donor details come from another sample of the same person, matched by shared clones. Sequencing was performed on PBMCs from blood, taken approximately 13 days after vaccination. In this chain, TRBV7-2 is recombined with TRBJ1-4; no D gene can be assigned with confidence. The CDR3 corresponds to CASSPEQNSEKLFF. The nucleotide sequence is TGTGCCAGCAGCCCCGAACAGAACTCAGAAAAACTGTTTTTT.